The clone carrying this T cell receptor (beta chain) has only a few counts. The antigen is not known. Constant-segment primers were used for 5'RACE, and the resulting TCR alpha and TCR beta cDNA libraries carried sample barcodes and UMIs. TCRdb reprocessed the 5' RACE reads with MiXCR, giving one entry per CDR3 protein. The sample shows 100,000 to 130,000 distinct CDR3 sequences, roughly a sixth of them seen only once. The data derive from a study of T-cell memory formation after mild COVID-19. The CDR3 is 13 residues long. Germline loops: CDR1 MNHNY, CDR2 SVGAGI (reference sequence). V lost 8 bases and J lost 5; bases outside the gene matches: 4. The study, taken as a whole, reports: Among CD4+ contracting clones, most were CM and EM, and CD8+ ones EMRA.

The source of this sequence is a man younger than 30 who had mild COVID-19 (a few samples of this study predate the infection). Cell type and time point are not known. Sequencing input: PBMCs or a T cell subset sorted from them (not recorded which). The J gene is TRBJ2-3, the V gene TRBV6-6; 10 nucleotides agree with TRBD2. The CDR3 spells CASERGGGDTQYF. The CDR3 nucleotides are TGTGCCAGCGAGCGGGGGGGTGGAGATACGCAGTATTTT.